This T cell receptor beta chain was documented in a study of OX40 agonist ivuxolimab in advanced cancers. Study at large: Ivuxolimab was delivered to patients intravenously every 2 weeks at doses spanning 0.01 to 10 mg/kg. Study-level findings and limits: Blood T cells, both CD4+ and CD8+, expanded clonally by week 6 at 0.1 to 3.0 mg/kg. Low normalized clonal expansion also occurred in some nonresponding patients.

With respect to this clone: Its antigen remains unknown.

Some clones are missing from TCRdb's copy, which holds only in-frame ones; the method was immunoSEQ multiplex PCR. The sample records 45,000 to 50,000 clones, 80% to 90% being singletons. This specimen consisted of CD4+ or CD8+ T cells sorted from blood, obtained in a trial of the OX40 agonist ivuxolimab. This TCR was sampled from an adult with an advanced solid tumor such as melanoma, head and neck, liver or kidney cancer.

CDR3 loop: CSAVGRVAEAFF. The CDR3 region has the DNA TGCAGCGCCGTGGGCAGGGTGGCTGAAGCTTTCTTT. This sequence joins TRBV29-1 and TRBJ1-1; maybe TRBD1 (5 bases). The V and J ends lost 7 bases and 6 bases respectively, with 15 bases between them. This CDR3 is 12 amino acids long. Germline values: CDR1 SQVTM, CDR2 ANQGSEA.